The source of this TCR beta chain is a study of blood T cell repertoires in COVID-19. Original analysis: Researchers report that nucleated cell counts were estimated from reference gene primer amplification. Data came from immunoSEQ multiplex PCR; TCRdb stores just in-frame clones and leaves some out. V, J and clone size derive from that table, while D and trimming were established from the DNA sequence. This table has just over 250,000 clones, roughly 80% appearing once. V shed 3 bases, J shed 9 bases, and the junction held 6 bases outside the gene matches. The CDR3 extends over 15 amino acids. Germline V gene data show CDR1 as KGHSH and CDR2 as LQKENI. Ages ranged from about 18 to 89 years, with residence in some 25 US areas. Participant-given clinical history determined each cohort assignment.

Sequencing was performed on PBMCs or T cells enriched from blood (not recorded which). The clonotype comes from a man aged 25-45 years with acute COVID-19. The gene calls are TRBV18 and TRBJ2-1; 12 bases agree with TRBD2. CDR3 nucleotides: TGTGCCAGCTCACCGCCTAGCGGGAGGGCCAGTGAGCAGTTCTTC. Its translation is CASSPPSGRASEQFF.